This is a list of T cell receptor beta chains from one sample in a study of T cell changes during pregnancy in multiple sclerosis. Assay: immunoSEQ multiplex PCR; the TCRdb copy retains only in-frame clones and omits some. The data hold about 100,000 clones, with 92% observed a single time. The starting material was peripheral blood, obtained after pregnancy. The receptors were sampled from a female donor with multiple sclerosis, enrolled in a pregnancy study. The CDR3 runs from the conserved cysteine through the conserved F or W. The D gene is left open where the match is weak. The size of a clone is reported for some rows only, either as once, few or many, or as a class for expanded clones.

j_gene	v_gene	abundance	d_gene	CDR3nt	CDR3aa
TRBJ1-3	TRBV6-1	.	.	TGTGCCAGCCGCGGCCTCTCTGGAAACACCATATATTTT	CASRGLSGNTIYF
TRBJ1-6	TRBV18	.	TRBD1	TGTGCCAGCTCACCTCCGACAGGGGGCGATTCACCCCTCCACTTT	CASSPPTGGDSPLHF
TRBJ2-7	TRBV28	.	.	TGTGCCAGCAGCCGACAGGTCGCGCTCTCCTACGAGCAGTACTTC	CASSRQVALSYEQYF
TRBJ2-2	TRBV5-6	.	TRBD1	TGTGCCAGCAGCTTGGGGGACAGGGGTCACACCGGGGAGCTGTTTTTT	CASSLGDRGHTGELFF
TRBJ1-3	TRBV6-1	.	.	TGTGCCAGCAGTGGAAGGCGGCTCTCTGGAAACACCATATATTTT	CASSGRRLSGNTIYF
TRBJ2-7	TRBV6-5	.	TRBD2	TGTGCCAGCAGTTACCGTAGGGACTACATCGAGCAGTACTTC	CASSYRRDYIEQYF
TRBJ1-2	TRBV10-3	few	.	TGTGCCATCAGTATAGGGCCCCGGGAGAACTATGGCTACACCTTC	CAISIGPRENYGYTF
TRBJ1-2	TRBV14	.	.	TGTGCCAGCAGCCAAGCTAGATTACGGGGCTACACCTTC	CASSQARLRGYTF
TRBJ2-7	TRBV4-1	.	.	TGCGCCAGCAGCCAAGTTGGGGGCGCGAGCTCCTACGAGCAGTACTTC	CASSQVGGASSYEQYF
TRBJ2-7	TRBV19	.	.	TGTGCCAGTAGTATGGATCGGGGGGCGGGTGACGAGCAGTACTTC	CASSMDRGAGDEQYF
TRBJ2-5	TRBV7-7	.	TRBD1	TGTGCTAGCAGCTTAGGATCGGACAGGGGGCGAACCCAGTACTTC	CASSLGSDRGRTQYF
TRBJ2-7	TRBV28	.	TRBD1	TGTGCCAGCAGTCGGACAGGGGCCCCCTCCTACGAGCAGTACTTC	CASSRTGAPSYEQYF
TRBJ1-1	TRBV2	.	.	TGTGCCAGCAGTGAACCTAGTGAAGCTTTCTTT	CASSEPSEAFF
TRBJ2-3	TRBV4-1	.	TRBD2	TGCGCCAGCAGCCAAGGGGGGGGAGCAGTTGAGGGCACAGATACGCAGTATTTT	CASSQGGGAVEGTDTQYF
TRBJ1-1	TRBV7-2	.	.	TGTGCCAGCAGCTTAGGGGCCGGGAACACTGAAGCTTTCTTT	CASSLGAGNTEAFF
TRBJ2-1	TRBV7-9	.	TRBD1	TGTGCCAGCAGCCCCGTACAGGGGGATGAGCAGTTCTTC	CASSPVQGDEQFF
TRBJ2-1	TRBV4-3	.	TRBD2	TGCGCCAGCAGCCGTAGCGGGGGGGCCGCCAATGAGCAGTTCTTC	CASSRSGGAANEQFF
TRBJ2-7	TRBV19	.	TRBD2	TGTGCCAGTAGTATAGCTGTACTAGCGGGTTCCTACGAGCAGTACTTC	CASSIAVLAGSYEQYF
TRBJ2-2	TRBV15	.	TRBD2	TGTGCCACTCGACTAGCGGGAGGGATGAACACCGGGGAGCTGTTTTTT	CATRLAGGMNTGELFF
TRBJ1-5	TRBV11-3	.	.	TGTGCCAGCAGCTCCGGAGGGAATCAGCCCCAGCATTTT	CASSSGGNQPQHF
TRBJ1-1	TRBV5-5	.	TRBD1	TGTGCCAGCAGCCCCGGGACAGGGGGTTTGAACACTGAAGCTTTCTTT	CASSPGTGGLNTEAFF
TRBJ2-7	TRBV19	.	TRBD2	TGTGCCAGTAGTATAGGCCGGGGGGGGACCCTCACCTACGAGCAGTACTTC	CASSIGRGGTLTYEQYF
TRBJ1-1	TRBV29-1	.	TRBD1	TGCAGCGTTGAGGATTGGGACAGGGGAGGAACTGAAGCTTTCTTT	CSVEDWDRGGTEAFF
TRBJ2-2	TRBV10-3	.	TRBD2	TGTGCCATCAGTGGAAATAGCGGGGCCGGGGAGCTGTTTTTT	CAISGNSGAGELFF
TRBJ1-2	TRBV5-6	.	.	TGTGCCAGCAGCTTGCGGGGTGGCTACACCTTC	CASSLRGGYTF
TRBJ2-3	TRBV18	.	.	TGTGCCAGCTCACCACCGAGGGCGGGGTCTGGAGATACGCAGTATTTT	CASSPPRAGSGDTQYF
TRBJ1-5	TRBV19	.	.	TGTGCCAGCATTCATCAGGGCGGTAGCAATCAGCCCCAGCATTTT	CASIHQGGSNQPQHF
TRBJ2-7	TRBV6-5	.	TRBD1	TGTGCCAGCAGTTACTCGGCCGGGACAGGGGACGAGCAGTACTTC	CASSYSAGTGDEQYF
TRBJ2-5	TRBV7-9	.	.	TGTGCCAGCAGCTTAGCCGAAGAGACCCAGTACTTC	CASSLAEETQYF
TRBJ2-3	TRBV2	.	TRBD2	TGTGCCAGCAGCCTAAGACTAGCGGGGAGCACAGATACGCAGTATTTT	CASSLRLAGSTDTQYF
TRBJ2-7	TRBV30	.	.	TGTGCCTGGAGTGTTAGCGCAAGCCCCTACGAGCAGTACTTC	CAWSVSASPYEQYF
TRBJ1-2	TRBV4-1	.	.	TGCGCCAGCAGCCCCCTCAGTACGCATCTGGGCTACACCTTC	CASSPLSTHLGYTF
TRBJ2-7	TRBV7-9	.	TRBD1	TGTGCCAGCAGCAGGCCGGGACAGGACGTCTACGAGCAGTACTTC	CASSRPGQDVYEQYF
TRBJ2-5	TRBV30	.	.	TGTGCCTGGACGCGGTTCCAAGAGACCCAGTACTTC	CAWTRFQETQYF
TRBJ1-2	TRBV30	few	.	TGTGCCTGGAGTTATGCAGGGTCTGGCTACACCTTC	CAWSYAGSGYTF
TRBJ1-2	TRBV5-1	.	TRBD1	TGCGCCAGCAGCCCGGGACAGGGGAACTATGGCTACACCTTC	CASSPGQGNYGYTF
TRBJ2-7	TRBV13	.	.	TGTGCCAGCAGCTTAGCAGTGGGGAGAGAGCAGTACTTC	CASSLAVGREQYF
TRBJ2-1	TRBV18	.	.	TGTGCCAGCTCACCGGAGCTGCTCTACAATGAGCAGTTCTTC	CASSPELLYNEQFF
TRBJ2-7	TRBV6-1	.	.	TGTGCCAGCAGTGAAGGCTTCCAGGGCTCCTACGAGCAGTACTTC	CASSEGFQGSYEQYF
TRBJ1-6	TRBV19	.	TRBD1	TGTGCCAGTAGCCCACGACAGGGGTTGGACTCACCCCTCCACTTT	CASSPRQGLDSPLHF
TRBJ1-2	TRBV29-1	.	.	TGCAGCGTTGGGAGGGCGGGGCTGCGGGCGGAGAACACCTTC	CSVGRAGLRAENTF
TRBJ1-2	TRBV18	.	.	TGTGCCAGCTCACAAGCCCAGGGGAACTATGGCTACACCTTC	CASSQAQGNYGYTF
TRBJ1-1	TRBV7-9	.	.	TGTGCCAGCAGCGTACAGGGAGCGACCATGAACACTGAAGCTTTCTTT	CASSVQGATMNTEAFF
TRBJ1-2	TRBV9	.	TRBD1	TGTGCCAGCAGCCTACGACAGGGGGCAGGCTACACCTTC	CASSLRQGAGYTF
TRBJ2-5	TRBV11-2	.	.	TGTGCCAGCAGCTTAGAGTACTTTGTAGCGTCCCTAGAGACCCAGTACTTC	CASSLEYFVASLETQYF
TRBJ1-2	TRBV2	.	TRBD1	TGTGCCAGCAGTTACAGGGGGCTCTATGGCTACACCTTC	CASSYRGLYGYTF
TRBJ2-3	TRBV7-2	.	TRBD2	TGTGCCAGCAGCTCAGCGGGGGGTATCACAGATACGCAGTATTTT	CASSSAGGITDTQYF
TRBJ2-2	TRBV30	.	TRBD2	TGTGCCTCGAACCTAGCGGGAGAGGGAGCGGGCACCGGGGAGCTGTTTTTT	CASNLAGEGAGTGELFF
TRBJ2-1	TRBV13	.	TRBD2	TGTGCCAGCAAGAGACTAGCCTCCTACAATGAGCAGTTCTTC	CASKRLASYNEQFF